This T cell receptor beta chain comes out of a study of beta chain features in type 1 diabetes. cDNA synthesis used the whole RNA isolate, giving expressed TCRB sequences. Using immunoSEQ multiplex PCR, the repertoire was profiled, and TCRdb retains in-frame clones only, with some absent. The table shows 10,000 to 15,000 clones, with 45% to 50% occurring only once. This CDR3 comprises 15 residues. CDR1 SGHTA and CDR2 FQGNSA come from the germline V gene. Sorting with CD45RO/CCR7/CD25/CD127/CD95/CD27 yielded naive, central memory, regulatory and stem-like memory CD4+ cells. The material sequenced was stem cell memory CD4+ T cells from blood. The gene calls are TRBV7-2 and TRBJ2-5; 7 bases map to TRBD2. The J call may be mistaken, given a closer DNA end match to TRBJ2-7. The TCR sequence derives from a man aged 18 to 30 in good health. CDR3 sequence (DNA): TGTGCCAGCAGCTTGGGCGGGGGAGGACCCTACGAGCAGTACTTC. It is translated as CASSLGGGGPYEQYF.